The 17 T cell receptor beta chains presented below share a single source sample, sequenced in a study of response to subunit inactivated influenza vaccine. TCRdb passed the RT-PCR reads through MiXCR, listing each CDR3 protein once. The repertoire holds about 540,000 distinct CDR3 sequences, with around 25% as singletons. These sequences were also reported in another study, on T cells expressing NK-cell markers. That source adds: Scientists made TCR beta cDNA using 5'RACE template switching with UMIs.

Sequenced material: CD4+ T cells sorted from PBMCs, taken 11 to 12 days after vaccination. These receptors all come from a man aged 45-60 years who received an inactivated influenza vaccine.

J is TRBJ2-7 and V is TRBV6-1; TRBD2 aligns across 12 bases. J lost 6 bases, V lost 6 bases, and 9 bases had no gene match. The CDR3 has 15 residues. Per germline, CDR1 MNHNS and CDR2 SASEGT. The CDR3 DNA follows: TGTGCCAGCAGAAGACTAGCGGGGGAAGTAAGCGAGCAGTACTTC. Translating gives CASRRLAGEVSEQYF.

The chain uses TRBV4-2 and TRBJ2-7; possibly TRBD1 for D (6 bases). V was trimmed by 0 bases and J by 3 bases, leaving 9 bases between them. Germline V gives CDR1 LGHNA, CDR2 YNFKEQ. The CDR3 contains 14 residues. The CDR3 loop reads CASSQENRDYEQYF. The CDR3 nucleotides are TGTGCCAGCAGCCAAGAAAACAGGGACTACGAGCAGTACTTC.

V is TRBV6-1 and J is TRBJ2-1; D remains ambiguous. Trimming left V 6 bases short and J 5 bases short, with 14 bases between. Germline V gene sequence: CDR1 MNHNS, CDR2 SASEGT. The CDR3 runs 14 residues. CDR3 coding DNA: TGTGCCAGCAGCCCAACCTTCACGGACAATGAGCAGTTCTTC. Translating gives CASSPTFTDNEQFF.

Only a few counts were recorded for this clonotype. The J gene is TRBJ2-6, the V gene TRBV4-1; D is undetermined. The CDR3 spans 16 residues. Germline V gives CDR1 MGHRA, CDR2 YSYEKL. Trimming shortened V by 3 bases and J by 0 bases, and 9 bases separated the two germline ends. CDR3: CASSHSVSSGANVLTF. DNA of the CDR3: TGCGCCAGCAGCCATTCGGTGAGCTCTGGGGCCAACGTCCTGACTTTC.

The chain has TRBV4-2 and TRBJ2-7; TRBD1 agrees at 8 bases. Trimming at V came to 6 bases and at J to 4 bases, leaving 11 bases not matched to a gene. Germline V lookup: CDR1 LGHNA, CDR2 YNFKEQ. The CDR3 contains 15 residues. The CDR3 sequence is CASSTQDRDIYEQYF. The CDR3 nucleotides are TGTGCCAGCAGTACACAGGACAGGGATATATACGAGCAGTACTTC.

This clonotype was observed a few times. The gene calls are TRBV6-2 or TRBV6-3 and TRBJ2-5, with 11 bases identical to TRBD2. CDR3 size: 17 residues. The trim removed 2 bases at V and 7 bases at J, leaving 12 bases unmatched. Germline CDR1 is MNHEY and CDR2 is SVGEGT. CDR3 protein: CASSYGLAGTASRTQYF. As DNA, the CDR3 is TGTGCCAGCAGTTACGGACTAGCGGGCACCGCCAGCAGGACCCAGTACTTC.

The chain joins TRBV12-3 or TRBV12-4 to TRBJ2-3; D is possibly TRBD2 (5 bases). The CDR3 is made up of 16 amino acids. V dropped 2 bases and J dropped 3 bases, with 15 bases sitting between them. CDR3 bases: TGTGCCAGCAGTTTAAGAGGGAGACCCGCGACAGATACGCAGTATTTT. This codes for CASSLRGRPATDTQYF.

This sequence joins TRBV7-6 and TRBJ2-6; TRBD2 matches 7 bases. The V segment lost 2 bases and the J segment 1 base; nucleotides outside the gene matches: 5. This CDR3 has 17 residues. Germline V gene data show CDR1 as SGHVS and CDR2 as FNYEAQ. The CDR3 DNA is TGTGCCAGCAGCTTAACGGGGGGAAGTTCTGGGGCCAACGTCCTGACTTTC. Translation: CASSLTGGSSGANVLTF.

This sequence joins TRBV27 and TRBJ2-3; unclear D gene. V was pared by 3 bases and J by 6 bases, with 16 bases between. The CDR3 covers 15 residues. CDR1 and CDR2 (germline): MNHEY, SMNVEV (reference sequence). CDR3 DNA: TGTGCCAGCAGTTTGAATCGGGTGAACCGGGATACGCAGTATTTT. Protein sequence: CASSLNRVNRDTQYF.

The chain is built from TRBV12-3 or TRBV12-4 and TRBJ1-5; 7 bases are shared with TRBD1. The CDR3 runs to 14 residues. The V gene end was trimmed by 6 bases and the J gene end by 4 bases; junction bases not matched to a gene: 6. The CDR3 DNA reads TGTGCCAGCAGGGGGGGACAGAGGAATCAGCCCCAGCATTTT. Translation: CASRGGQRNQPQHF.

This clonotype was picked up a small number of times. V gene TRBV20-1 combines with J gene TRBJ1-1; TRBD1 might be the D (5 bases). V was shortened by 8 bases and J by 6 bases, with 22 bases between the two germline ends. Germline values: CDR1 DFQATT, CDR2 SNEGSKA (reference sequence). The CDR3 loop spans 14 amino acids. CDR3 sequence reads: CSPQEGWERAEAFF. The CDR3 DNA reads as TGCAGTCCACAAGAGGGGTGGGAAAGGGCTGAAGCTTTCTTT.

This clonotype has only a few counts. The DNA of the CDR3 is TGTGCCACCAGCAGAGATGGGCTAGCGGGAGAAGCTAGCATTCAGTACTTC. Its translation: CATSRDGLAGEASIQYF. This chain links TRBV15 with TRBJ2-4; 10 positions match TRBD2. Germline CDR1 LNHNV, CDR2 YYDKDF (reference sequence). The CDR3 extends over 17 amino acids. The ends lost 0 bases at V and 9 bases at J; junction bases unmatched: 11.

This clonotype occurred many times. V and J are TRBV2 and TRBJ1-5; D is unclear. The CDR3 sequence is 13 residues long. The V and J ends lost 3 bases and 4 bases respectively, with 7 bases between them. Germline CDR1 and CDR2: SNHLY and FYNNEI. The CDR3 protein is CASSDYWNQPQHF. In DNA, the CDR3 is TGTGCCAGCAGTGACTACTGGAATCAGCCCCAGCATTTT. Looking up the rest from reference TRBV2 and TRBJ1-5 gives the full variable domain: EPEVTQTPSHQVTQMGQEVILRCVPISNHLYFYWYRQILGQKVEFLVSFYNNEISEKSEIFDDQFSVERPDGSNFTLKIRSTKLEDSAMYFCASSDYWNQPQHFGDGTRLSIL.

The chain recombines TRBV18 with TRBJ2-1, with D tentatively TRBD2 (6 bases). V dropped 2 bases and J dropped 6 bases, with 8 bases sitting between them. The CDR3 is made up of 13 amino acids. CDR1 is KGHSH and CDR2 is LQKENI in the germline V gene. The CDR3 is CASSPRGGNEQFF. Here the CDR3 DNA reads TGTGCCAGCTCACCAAGGGGAGGCAATGAGCAGTTCTTC.

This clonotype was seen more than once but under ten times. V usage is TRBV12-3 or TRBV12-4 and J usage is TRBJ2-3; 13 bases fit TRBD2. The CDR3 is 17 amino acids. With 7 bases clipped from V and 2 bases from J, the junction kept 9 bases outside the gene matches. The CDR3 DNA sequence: TGTGCCAGCACCCCCCCGGGACTAGCGGGAACCACAGATACGCAGTATTTT. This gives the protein CASTPPGLAGTTDTQYF.

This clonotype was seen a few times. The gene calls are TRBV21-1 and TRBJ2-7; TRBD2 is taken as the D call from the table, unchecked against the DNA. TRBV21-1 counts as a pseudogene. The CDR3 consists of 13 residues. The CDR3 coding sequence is TGTGCCAGCGTCGGGACTAGTTGTTACGAGCAGTACTTC. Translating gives CASVGTSCYEQYF.

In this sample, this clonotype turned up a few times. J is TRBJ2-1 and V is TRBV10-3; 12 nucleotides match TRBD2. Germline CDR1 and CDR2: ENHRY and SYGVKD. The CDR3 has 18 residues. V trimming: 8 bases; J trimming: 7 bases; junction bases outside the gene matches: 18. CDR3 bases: TGTGCCATCCGGAAGACTGGGCTAGCGGGAGGGCCGGGGAATGAGCAGTTCTTC. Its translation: CAIRKTGLAGGPGNEQFF.